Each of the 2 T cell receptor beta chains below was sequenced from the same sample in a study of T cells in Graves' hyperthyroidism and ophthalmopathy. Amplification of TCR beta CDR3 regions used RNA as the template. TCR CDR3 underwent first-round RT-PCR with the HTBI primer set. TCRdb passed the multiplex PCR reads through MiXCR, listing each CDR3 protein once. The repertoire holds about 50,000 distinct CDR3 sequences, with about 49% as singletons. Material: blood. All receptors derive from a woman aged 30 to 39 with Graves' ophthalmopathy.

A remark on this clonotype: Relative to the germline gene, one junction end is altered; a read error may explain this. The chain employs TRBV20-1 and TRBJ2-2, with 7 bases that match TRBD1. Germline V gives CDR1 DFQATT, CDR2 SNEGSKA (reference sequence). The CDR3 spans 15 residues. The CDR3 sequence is CSARDDRDADKEQFF. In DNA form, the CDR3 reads TGCAGTGCTAGAGATGACAGGGACGCCGACAAGGAGCAGTTCTTT.

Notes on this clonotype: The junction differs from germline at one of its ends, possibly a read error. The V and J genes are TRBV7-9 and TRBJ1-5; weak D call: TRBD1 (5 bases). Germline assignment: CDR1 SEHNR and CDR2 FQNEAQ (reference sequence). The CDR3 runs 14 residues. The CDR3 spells CASRSGATNHPQHF. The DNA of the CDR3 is TGTGCCAGCAGGTCTGGGGCGACAAATCATCCCCAGCATTTT.